These 27 T cell receptor beta chains were sequenced from one sample in a study of blood T cell repertoires in COVID-19. Generated by immunoSEQ multiplex PCR, the TCRdb table keeps only in-frame clones and is missing some. The sample lists some 64,000 clones, 84% occurring once. The sample was peripheral blood. The receptors were gathered from a man in his 60s with COVID-19, enrolled during active disease.

The chain carries TRBV28 and TRBJ2-5, with D unclear. The CDR3 is made up of 12 amino acids. Germline-derived CDR1 and CDR2 are MDHEN and SYDVKM. Trimming removed 6 bases from V and 7 bases from J, with 12 bases in between. The CDR3 sequence is CASSPQAGTQYF. CDR3 nucleotides: TGTGCCAGCAGCCCCCAAGCTGGGACCCAGTACTTC.

V gene TRBV19 combines with J gene TRBJ2-7; TRBD2 might be the D (6 bases). This CDR3 is 17 amino acids long. Germline V gene data show CDR1 as LNHDA and CDR2 as SQIVND (reference sequence). V was trimmed by 3 bases and J by 0 bases, leaving 18 bases between them. Written as DNA, the CDR3 is TGTGCCAGTAGTATTAGGGCAGGGACTTATGACTCCTACGAGCAGTACTTC. It is translated as CASSIRAGTYDSYEQYF.

The V gene is TRBV29-1, the J gene TRBJ1-1, with D unresolved. V dropped 8 bases and J dropped 1 base, with 14 bases sitting between them. CDR3 length: 13 amino acids. Germline CDR1 and CDR2: SQVTM and ANQGSEA. CDR3 coding DNA: TGCAGCTTTTCGAAACAGAAGAACACTGAAGCTTTCTTT. Translated, it gives CSFSKQKNTEAFF.

The chain has TRBV29-1 and TRBJ2-7; a possible D gene is TRBD2 (6 bases). The CDR3 sequence is 12 residues long. CDR1 SQVTM and CDR2 ANQGSEA come from the germline V gene. Trimming pared 3 bases from V and 3 bases from J, leaving 9 bases between. Here the CDR3 DNA reads TGCAGCGTTGATGGGGGGAGCTACGAGCAGTACTTC. The encoded protein is CSVDGGSYEQYF.

CDR3 nucleotide sequence: TGTGCCAGCAGCCAAAATTACAGGGGCCCGAACACCGGGGAGCTGTTTTTT. Translation gives CASSQNYRGPNTGELFF. The chain combines TRBV11-3 with TRBJ2-2, with 7 bases matching TRBD1. Looked up from germline, CDR1 is SGHNT and CDR2 is YENEEA. J gave up 0 bases and V 5 bases, and 9 bases lay outside the gene matches. This CDR3 comprises 17 residues.

The rearrangement uses TRBV7-3 and TRBJ2-4, with 7 bases lining up with TRBD1. V lost 4 bases and J lost 0; bases outside the gene matches: 9. There are 17 residues in the CDR3. CDR1 is SGHTA and CDR2 is FQGTGA in the germline V gene. CDR3: CASSSQFDREAKNIQYF. The CDR3 nucleotides read TGTGCCAGCAGCTCGCAATTCGACAGGGAAGCCAAAAACATTCAGTACTTC.

V is TRBV6-2 or TRBV6-3 and J is TRBJ2-1; TRBD2 matches at 12 bases. Per the germline V gene, CDR1 is MNHEY and CDR2 is SVGEGT. Trimming at V came to 4 bases and at J to 2 bases, leaving 3 bases not matched to a gene. The CDR3 totals 16 residues. The CDR3 sequence: CASSSRLAGAYNEQFF. CDR3 DNA sequence: TGTGCCAGCAGTTCCAGACTAGCGGGAGCCTACAATGAGCAGTTCTTC.

The chain employs TRBV21-1 and TRBJ1-1; TRBD1, the table's D call, lacks a check against the DNA. TRBV21-1 is recorded as a pseudogene. This CDR3 contains 16 residues. This CDR3 is CASSKDNRAMNTEAFF. Here the CDR3 DNA reads TGTGCCAGCAGCAAAGACAACAGGGCTATGAACACTGAAGCTTTCTTT.

This chain links TRBV7-2 with TRBJ1-4, with TRBD1 matching 7 bases. Germline values: CDR1 SGHTA, CDR2 FQGNSA. The CDR3 has 15 amino acids. The V and J ends lost 1 base and 3 bases, in that order; junction bases with no gene match: 2. CDR3 DNA sequence: TGTGCCAGCAGCTTAGGTGGACAGGCTAATGAAAAACTGTTTTTT. Translated, it gives CASSLGGQANEKLFF.

V usage is TRBV19 and J usage is TRBJ2-1; 11 bases line up with TRBD1. This CDR3 is 15 amino acids long. With V trimmed by 3 bases and J by 7 bases, 5 bases remained unmatched. Germline V CDR1 and CDR2: LNHDA, SQIVND (reference sequence). CDR3 DNA: TGTGCCAGTAGTATTTCCGGACAGGGGGCGAATGAGCAGTTCTTC. Amino acids: CASSISGQGANEQFF.

V is TRBV10-1 and J is TRBJ2-3; the match to TRBD2 covers 7 bases. The CDR3 contains 17 residues. V was pared by 3 bases and J by 4 bases, with 13 bases of the junction left unmatched. From germline, CDR1 is WNHNN and CDR2 SYGVQD (reference sequence). The CDR3 loop is CASSDMGGRGPADTQYF. CDR3 DNA sequence: TGCGCCAGCAGTGATATGGGAGGGAGAGGGCCCGCAGATACGCAGTATTTT.

The V call is TRBV6-5, the J call TRBJ2-5, with TRBD2 as a possible D gene (5 bases). Germline CDR1 reads MNHEY; CDR2 reads SVGAGI. CDR3 size: 12 residues. Between the trimmed V and J ends, which lost 8 bases and 1 base, there was a span of 8 bases. In DNA, the CDR3 is TGTGCCAGCGAGGGAAGCCAAGAGACCCAGTACTTC. Translated: CASEGSQETQYF.

The V call is TRBV6-5, the J call TRBJ2-5, with 13 bases lining up with TRBD2. Losses at the gene ends were 0 bases for V and 3 bases for J; bases not matched to a gene: 1. The CDR3 loop spans 16 amino acids. Germline values: CDR1 MNHEY, CDR2 SVGAGI. CDR3 protein: CASSYSGTSGEETQYF. The CDR3 DNA sequence: TGTGCCAGCAGTTACTCCGGGACTAGCGGGGAAGAGACCCAGTACTTC.

V usage is TRBV4-2 and J usage is TRBJ2-7; perhaps TRBD1 as D (7 bases). Germline lookup yields CDR1 LGHNA and CDR2 YNFKEQ. The V and J ends lost 1 base and 0 bases respectively, with 13 bases between them. The CDR3 extends over 16 amino acids. DNA for the CDR3: TGTGCCAGCAGCCAAGTTGCGGGACAGAGCTCCTACGAGCAGTACTTC. This encodes CASSQVAGQSSYEQYF.

The gene calls are TRBV19 and TRBJ2-1, with 11 bases identical to TRBD2. The V gene end was trimmed by 9 bases and the J gene end by 7 bases; junction bases not matched to a gene: 5. This CDR3 comprises 13 residues. Germline V gene data show CDR1 as LNHDA and CDR2 as SQIVND (reference sequence). This chain's CDR3 is CASQTSGTNEQFF. CDR3 in DNA: TGTGCCAGCCAGACTAGCGGGACTAATGAGCAGTTCTTC.

The chain employs TRBV5-1 and TRBJ1-1; D is uncertain. CDR1 is SGHRS, CDR2 YFSETQ, per germline. The CDR3 consists of 13 residues. The germline V and J ends were trimmed by 5 bases and 3 bases, with 11 bases remaining between them. For the CDR3, the DNA is TGCGCCAGCAGGCTGGAGGCGGACACTGAAGCTTTCTTT. The encoded protein is CASRLEADTEAFF.

This chain connects TRBV10-3 to TRBJ2-1; 9 positions match TRBD2. V shed 7 bases and J 7 bases; nucleotides not matched to a gene: 11. CDR1 ENHRY and CDR2 SYGVKD come from the germline V gene. The CDR3 totals 15 residues. CDR3 nucleotides: TGTGCCATCAAGGCCCAGCGGGAGGAAGTAAATGAGCAGTTCTTC. Translated: CAIKAQREEVNEQFF.

This rearrangement joins TRBV7-2 to TRBJ2-1; 8 nucleotides line up with TRBD1. Germline CDR1 reads SGHTA; CDR2 reads FQGNSA. Losses at the gene ends were 3 bases for V and 0 bases for J; bases not matched to a gene: 10. This CDR3 has 18 amino acids. For the CDR3, the DNA is TGTGCCAGCAGCTTCTGGGGGACAGGCCATAGCTCCTACAATGAGCAGTTCTTC. Protein product: CASSFWGTGHSSYNEQFF.

In its sample, this clone was seen once. The V gene is TRBV30, the J gene TRBJ1-1, with a weak D call TRBD1 (5 bases). Trimming cost V 3 bases and J 8 bases, with 16 bases left between them. In germline, CDR1 is GTSNPN, CDR2 SVGIG (reference sequence). CDR3 length equals 13 residues. The CDR3: CAWSPQSQGEAFF. The CDR3 DNA sequence: TGTGCCTGGAGCCCCCAAAGTCAGGGAGAAGCTTTCTTT.

The chain employs TRBV28 and TRBJ1-1; the D is unclear. The CDR3 has 15 amino acids. The V and J ends lost 6 bases and 1 base respectively, with 15 bases between them. Per germline, CDR1 MDHEN and CDR2 SYDVKM. This CDR3 is CASRRLQTSNTEAFF. In DNA form, the CDR3 reads TGTGCCAGCAGGAGACTACAGACGTCGAACACTGAAGCTTTCTTT.

Only one count was recorded for this clone. The chain joins TRBV6-5 to TRBJ2-2, with D maybe TRBD2 (5 bases). Germline assignment: CDR1 MNHEY and CDR2 SVGAGI. The V end was cut by 10 bases, the J end by 6 bases, with 21 bases between. The CDR3 sequence is 15 residues long. The CDR3 DNA follows: TGTGCCACTCAGGACCTAGGGATGGAGGCCGGGGAGCTGTTTTTT. Amino acid sequence: CATQDLGMEAGELFF.

This chain uses TRBV19 with TRBJ1-2, with D uncertain. V was cut by 3 bases and J by 5 bases, with 7 bases left in between. CDR3 length equals 12 residues. Per germline, CDR1 LNHDA and CDR2 SQIVND (reference sequence). This chain's CDR3 is CASSMTFYGYTF. Here the CDR3 DNA reads TGTGCCAGTAGTATGACATTTTATGGCTACACCTTC.

The chain links TRBV20-1 to TRBJ2-7; the match to TRBD2 covers 7 bases. CDR1 DFQATT and CDR2 SNEGSKA come from the germline V gene (reference sequence). The junction had 13 bases not matched to a gene; V was cut back by 3 bases and J by 5 bases. The CDR3 extends over 15 amino acids. CDR3 in amino acids: CSASEVAGVHDEQYF. DNA of the CDR3: TGCAGTGCTAGTGAGGTAGCGGGTGTTCACGACGAGCAGTACTTC.

This sequence joins TRBV7-2 and TRBJ1-5; D gene unclear. With 5 bases removed from V and 0 bases from J, the gap between germline ends came to 5 bases. There are 13 residues in the CDR3. Germline V CDR1 and CDR2: SGHTA, FQGNSA. CDR3 sequence: CASSGDSNQPQHF. DNA for the CDR3: TGTGCCAGCAGCGGAGATAGCAATCAGCCCCAGCATTTT.

This chain joins TRBV28 and TRBJ2-7, with 8 bases aligning to TRBD2. Trimming took 7 bases from V and 4 from J; bases not matched to a gene: 3. Germline V gives CDR1 MDHEN, CDR2 SYDVKM. The CDR3 sequence is 12 residues long. The CDR3 nucleotides read TGTGCCAGCACCCCGGGGGGGTACGAGCAGTACTTC. Its protein product is CASTPGGYEQYF. The complete variable domain, with remaining parts taken from reference TRBV28 and TRBJ2-7, reads DVKVTQSSRYLVKRTGEKVFLECVQDMDHENMFWYRQDPGLGLRLIYFSYDVKMKEKGDIPEGYSVSREKKERFSLILESASTNQTSMYLCASTPGGYEQYFGPGTRLTVT.

The CDR3 loop is CAWSWDRATGEQFF. CDR3 coding DNA: TGTGCCTGGAGTTGGGACAGGGCGACGGGTGAGCAGTTCTTC. The chain couples TRBV30 to TRBJ2-1; 9 bases align to TRBD1. Germline assignment: CDR1 GTSNPN and CDR2 SVGIG (reference sequence). The ends lost 2 bases at V and 9 bases at J; junction bases unmatched: 8. CDR3 length: 14 residues.

This clone was detected once. The chain employs TRBV7-6 and TRBJ2-3, with D tentatively TRBD2 (5 bases). V was pared by 4 bases and J by 5 bases, with 10 bases between. The germline gives CDR1 SGHVS, CDR2 FNYEAQ. The CDR3 extends over 13 amino acids. The CDR3 bases are TGTGCCAGCAGCTCCCTAGCTGAAGATACGCAGTATTTT. Its translation: CASSSLAEDTQYF.